This passage covers 18 T cell receptor beta chains from one sample sequenced in a study of cytomegalovirus exposure and HLA in healthy donors. Amplification used 60 Vbeta primers and 13 Jbeta primers. The protocol was immunoSEQ multiplex PCR, while the TCRdb copy is restricted to in-frame clones and leaves out a portion. The sample yields about 190,000 clones, 80% to 85% seen once. Sequences were obtained from PBMCs. All receptors derive from a woman aged 40 to 55 in good health and CMV-seronegative.

CDR3 loop: CASSQVGGYGYTF. Here the CDR3 DNA reads TGCGCCAGCAGCCAAGTGGGGGGCTATGGCTACACCTTC. The chain carries TRBV4-3 and TRBJ1-2; tentative D call: TRBD1 (5 bases). V lost 1 base to trimming and J lost 4 bases, with 7 bases between them. Per the germline V gene, CDR1 is LGHNA and CDR2 is YSLEER. The CDR3 length is 13 residues.

The chain carries TRBV7-9 and TRBJ2-3; 9 bases line up with TRBD2. The CDR3 loop spans 19 amino acids. V lost 6 bases to trimming and J lost 0 bases; unmatched junction nucleotides: 16. Germline CDR1 reads SEHNR; CDR2 reads FQNEAQ (reference sequence). This CDR3 reads CASSRSGSEPRASTDTQYF. The CDR3 DNA is TGTGCCAGCAGTCGTAGCGGGAGTGAACCCAGAGCTAGCACAGATACGCAGTATTTT.

This chain uses TRBV7-2 with TRBJ2-7; no firm D call. With 1 base removed from V and 12 bases from J, the gap between germline ends came to 16 bases. The CDR3 extends over 13 amino acids. Per germline, CDR1 SGHTA and CDR2 FQGNSA. The CDR3 loop is CASSLEPLIDMYV. For the CDR3, the DNA is TGTGCCAGCAGCTTAGAGCCCCTAATAGATATGTACGTC.

This chain joins TRBV21-1 and TRBJ1-3. TRBV21-1 is flagged as a pseudogene. This CDR3 spans 18 amino acids. CDR3 bases: TGTGCCAGCAGCAAAGAGATAATTTGGAGGGGTCTTCGTAACACCATATATTTT. Its protein is CASSKEIIWRGLRNTIYF.

V is TRBV12-5 and J is TRBJ1-3, with no clear D. CDR3 size: 14 residues. Trimming cost V 6 bases and J 0 bases, with 9 bases left between them. CDR1 LGHNT and CDR2 FRNRAP come from the germline V gene. The CDR3 protein is CASGLGVSGNTIYF. CDR3 DNA: TGTGCTAGTGGACTCGGGGTCTCTGGAAACACCATATATTTT.

This chain links TRBV9 with TRBJ1-1, with D perhaps TRBD1 (5 bases). The CDR3 runs 17 residues. CDR1 and CDR2 from the germline V gene are SGDLS and YYNGEE. The germline V and J ends were trimmed by 1 base and 5 bases, with 21 bases remaining between them. This CDR3 reads CASSVSRRAQGQTEAFF. CDR3 coding DNA: TGTGCCAGCAGCGTAAGTCGCAGGGCGCAAGGTCAAACTGAAGCTTTCTTT.

The chain carries TRBV18 and TRBJ1-5; D unresolved. Germline V gives CDR1 KGHSH, CDR2 LQKENI. Trimming cost V 1 base and J 2 bases, with 12 bases left between them. This CDR3 is 16 amino acids long. The CDR3 loop reads CASSPLGREGNQPQHF. CDR3 bases: TGTGCCAGCTCACCACTCGGGCGGGAGGGCAATCAGCCCCAGCATTTT.

The chain has TRBV6-5 and TRBJ1-2; D is possibly TRBD1 (5 bases). V shed 10 bases and J shed 7 bases, with 13 bases lying between them. The CDR3 has 11 residues. Per germline, CDR1 MNHEY and CDR2 SVGAGI. CDR3 bases: TGTGCCACCCTTTTGGGGGGTGGCTACACCTTC. Translation: CATLLGGGYTF.

The chain combines TRBV10-3 with TRBJ2-1, with unresolved D. V was shortened by 11 bases and J by 7 bases, with 12 bases between the two germline ends. Germline V CDR1 and CDR2: ENHRY, SYGVKD. This CDR3 comprises 11 residues. The CDR3 DNA follows: TGTGCCGCTGGCCCCCTTAATGAGCAGTTCTTC. Protein sequence: CAAGPLNEQFF.

The V call is TRBV19, the J call TRBJ2-1; 10 nucleotides match TRBD1. This CDR3 has 15 residues. V shed 9 bases, J shed 4 bases, and the junction held 9 bases outside the gene matches. In germline, CDR1 is LNHDA, CDR2 SQIVND (reference sequence). CDR3 coding DNA: TGTGCCAGCTCGTTGAGACAGGGGGCTTACAATGAGCAGTTCTTC. Protein sequence: CASSLRQGAYNEQFF. The variable domain in full, completed from reference TRBV19 and TRBJ2-1, reads DGGITQSPKYLFRKEGQNVTLSCEQNLNHDAMYWYRQDPGQGLRLIYYSQIVNDFQKGDIAEGYSVSREKKESFPLTVTSAQKNPTAFYLCASSLRQGAYNEQFFGPGTRLTVL.

The chain combines TRBV19 with TRBJ1-2, with D tentatively TRBD1 (6 bases). The germline V gene has CDR1 LNHDA and CDR2 SQIVND (reference sequence). CDR3 length: 15 amino acids. Trimming took 4 bases from V and 0 from J, leaving 12 bases between them. In nucleotides, the CDR3 is TGTGCCAGTAGTAAGCCGGACAGAGCTAACTATGGCTACACCTTC. Its protein product is CASSKPDRANYGYTF.

The V call is TRBV9, the J call TRBJ2-1; 9 bases match TRBD1. There are 17 residues in the CDR3. The trim removed 3 bases at V and 5 bases at J, leaving 12 bases unmatched. Germline CDR1 is SGDLS and CDR2 is YYNGEE. This chain's CDR3 is CASSAPLRDRANNEQFF. The CDR3, as DNA: TGTGCCAGCAGCGCCCCCCTCCGGGACAGGGCCAACAATGAGCAGTTCTTC.

This chain connects TRBV9 to TRBJ2-2; TRBD2 matches at 13 bases. Germline V gene data show CDR1 as SGDLS and CDR2 as YYNGEE. The CDR3 is 15 residues long. V gave up 5 bases and J gave up 5 bases; unmatched junction bases: 3. Here the CDR3 DNA reads TGTGCCAGCAGAAAGACTAGCGGGGGGACCGGGGAGCTGTTTTTT. Translation gives CASRKTSGGTGELFF.

This clone was counted between two and nine times. The V gene is TRBV2, the J gene TRBJ2-5; a weak D match, TRBD2 (6 bases). CDR1 and CDR2 from the germline V gene are SNHLY and FYNNEI. This CDR3 is built from 14 residues. V shed 6 bases and J shed 5 bases, with 16 bases lying between them. In nucleotides, the CDR3 is TGTGCCAGCAGCGCCGGGAGTTCGCGGGAGACCCAGTACTTC. Amino acid sequence: CASSAGSSRETQYF.

The chain is built from TRBV7-3 and TRBJ2-1; 7 bases are a match to TRBD2. CDR3 length: 16 residues. V gave up 5 bases and J gave up 2 bases; unmatched junction bases: 9. The V gene's germline CDR1 is SGHTA and CDR2 FQGTGA. The CDR3 sequence is CASSLSRGGAYNEQFF. CDR3 in DNA: TGTGCCAGCAGCCTGAGTCGCGGGGGAGCCTACAATGAGCAGTTCTTC.

V usage is TRBV11-2 and J usage is TRBJ1-1, with D unclear. Germline V gene sequence: CDR1 SGHAT, CDR2 FQNNGV. V was shortened by 1 base and J by 5 bases, with 8 bases between the two germline ends. The CDR3 covers 13 residues. The CDR3 protein is CASSLGPGTEAFF. In nucleotides, the CDR3 is TGTGCCAGCAGCTTAGGCCCGGGAACTGAAGCTTTCTTT.

This chain links TRBV11-2 with TRBJ2-7, with 7 bases lining up with TRBD1. The CDR3 is 14 residues long. CDR1 and CDR2 (germline): SGHAT, FQNNGV. Losses at the gene ends were 4 bases for V and 3 bases for J; bases not matched to a gene: 6. CDR3 in amino acids: CASSSRGNHYEQYF. CDR3 in DNA: TGTGCCAGCAGCTCCAGGGGGAACCACTACGAGCAGTACTTC.

The J gene is TRBJ1-1, the V gene TRBV4-3; D gene unclear. The V and J ends lost 3 bases and 1 base respectively, with 6 bases between them. This CDR3 has 13 amino acids. Per germline, CDR1 LGHNA and CDR2 YSLEER. CDR3 sequence: CASSHAQNTEAFF. For the CDR3, the DNA is TGCGCCAGCAGCCACGCACAGAACACTGAAGCTTTCTTT.